Presented here are 21 T cell receptor beta chains from one specimen sequenced in a study of Graves' ophthalmopathy and Graves' hyperthyroidism. RNA served as the template for amplifying TCR beta CDR3 regions. First-round RT-PCR employed HTBI primers, with a second-round multiplex PCR after it. TCRdb used MiXCR to reprocess the multiplex PCR reads, holding one entry per CDR3 protein. The data hold 35,000 to 50,000 distinct CDR3 sequences, with 50% observed a single time. Sequencing was performed on peripheral blood. Receptors originate from an adult woman with stable Graves' hyperthyroidism.

The rearrangement uses TRBV7-9 and TRBJ2-5; a possible D gene is TRBD2 (6 bases). The CDR3 sequence is 15 residues long. Germline assignment: CDR1 SEHNR and CDR2 FQNEAQ (reference sequence). The V end lost 5 bases, the J end lost 5 bases, and 18 bases lay between the germline ends. The CDR3 DNA follows: TGTGCCAGCAGCGACCGACTAGGCGGGGAGGAGACCCAGTACTTC. This encodes CASSDRLGGEETQYF.

The chain combines TRBV6-5 with TRBJ2-5; D is unclear. The V gene's germline CDR1 is MNHEY and CDR2 SVGAGI. The CDR3 length is 14 residues. Trimming stripped 4 bases from V and 2 bases from J, with 11 bases between. The CDR3 DNA sequence: TGTGCCAGCAGTTTAAGGAGAGATCAAGAGACCCAGTACTTC. This gives the protein CASSLRRDQETQYF.

The chain uses TRBV5-4 and TRBJ1-6, with 7 nucleotides matching TRBD1. CDR1 is SGHNT and CDR2 is YYREEE in the germline V gene (reference sequence). The CDR3 covers 13 residues. V lost 5 bases to trimming and J lost 8 bases; unmatched junction nucleotides: 4. CDR3 sequence: CASRQGKDSPLHF. In DNA, the CDR3 is TGTGCCAGCAGACAGGGGAAGGATTCACCCCTCCACTTT.

J is TRBJ2-7 and V is TRBV20-1, with TRBD2 matching 12 bases. The V and J ends lost 1 base and 6 bases, in that order; junction bases with no gene match: 13. CDR1 is DFQATT, CDR2 SNEGSKA, per germline (reference sequence). The CDR3 consists of 17 residues. The CDR3 DNA reads as TGCAGTGCTAGAGGAAGATTCAGGGGGACTAGCGGGCGCGAGCAGTACTTC. Its protein is CSARGRFRGTSGREQYF.

V gene TRBV13 combines with J gene TRBJ1-2; TRBD1 might be the D (6 bases). The V end was cut by 5 bases, the J end by 5 bases, with 12 bases between. Germline loops: CDR1 PRHDT, CDR2 FYEKMQ (reference sequence). The CDR3 runs to 13 residues. CDR3 DNA sequence: TGTGCCAGCAGCCGGGGGGGCGCTTATGGCTACACCTTC. It translates to CASSRGGAYGYTF.

This clonotype occurred a few times. The chain employs TRBV7-6 and TRBJ2-7; 7 nucleotides align to TRBD1. Germline V lookup: CDR1 SGHVS, CDR2 FNYEAQ. Trimming took 3 bases from V and 5 from J; bases not matched to a gene: 10. The CDR3 is 15 residues long. CDR3 region: CASSFSLTGLHEQYF. The CDR3 DNA follows: TGTGCCAGCAGCTTTAGTCTGACAGGGCTCCACGAGCAGTACTTC. The entire variable domain, with the rest obtained from reference TRBV7-6 and TRBJ2-7, is as follows: GAGVSQSPRYKVTKRGQDVALRCDPISGHVSLYWYRQALGQGPEFLTYFNYEAQQDKSGLPNDRFSAERPEGSISTLTIQRTEQRDSAMYRCASSFSLTGLHEQYFGPGTRLTVT.

This clonotype was seen repeatedly, ten times or more. This sequence joins TRBV20-1 and TRBJ1-1, with 8 bases matching TRBD1. Germline V gene lookup returns CDR1 DFQATT and CDR2 SNEGSKA (reference sequence). The CDR3 extends over 12 amino acids. CDR3 sequence: CRQGGMNTEAFF. The CDR3 bases are TGCAGACAGGGGGGGATGAACACTGAAGCTTTCTTT.

In this sample, this clonotype turned up many times. This sequence joins TRBV20-1 and TRBJ2-3; no definite D call. CDR1 is DFQATT, CDR2 SNEGSKA, per germline (reference sequence). V was clipped by 4 bases and J by 0 bases, with 17 bases between them. CDR3 length equals 16 residues. The CDR3 coding sequence is TGCAGTGCTAATAAGCGTCACCAAGCGAGCACAGATACGCAGTATTTT. Residues: CSANKRHQASTDTQYF.

The rearrangement joins TRBV2 to TRBJ2-5, with TRBD1 matching 7 bases. Germline V gene data show CDR1 as SNHLY and CDR2 as FYNNEI. V was clipped by 6 bases and J by 2 bases; unmatched bases: 3. The CDR3 is 13 residues long. The CDR3, as DNA: TGTGCCAGCAGCCAGGACAGGCAAGAGACCCAGTACTTC. Its translation: CASSQDRQETQYF.

This clonotype was observed many times. The rearrangement uses TRBV11-2 and TRBJ2-3; 10 positions match TRBD2. Looked up from germline, CDR1 is SGHAT and CDR2 is FQNNGV. With 5 bases clipped from V and 0 bases from J, the junction kept 5 bases outside the gene matches. The CDR3 is 16 amino acids. Here the CDR3 reads CASSLGAGGSTDTQYF. The CDR3 DNA reads TGTGCCAGCAGCCTGGGAGCGGGAGGGAGCACAGATACGCAGTATTTT.

The sample holds many counts of this clonotype. The chain is built from TRBV6-1 and TRBJ1-5, with D perhaps TRBD1 (5 bases). The CDR3 has 15 amino acids. Trimming cost V 5 bases and J 0 bases, with 11 bases left between them. Germline V lookup: CDR1 MNHNS, CDR2 SASEGT. CDR3 nucleotides: TGTGCCAGCAGTTACGGGACGTATAGCAATCAGCCCCAGCATTTT. Translation: CASSYGTYSNQPQHF.

This clonotype showed up just once. The genes are TRBV10-2 and TRBJ2-7; TRBD2 aligns across 8 bases. The CDR3 runs to 15 residues. CDR1 WSHSY and CDR2 SAAADI come from the germline V gene. Trimming at V came to 4 bases and at J to 2 bases, leaving 7 bases not matched to a gene. The CDR3 DNA reads TGCGCCAGCAGTGTTGGCCTAGCGGGCACCTACGAGCAGTACTTC. Translated: CASSVGLAGTYEQYF.

The chain carries TRBV20-1 and TRBJ2-3, with 9 bases aligning to TRBD1. The CDR3 runs 15 residues. The trim removed 3 bases at V and 5 bases at J, leaving 9 bases unmatched. In germline, CDR1 is DFQATT, CDR2 SNEGSKA (reference sequence). CDR3 in amino acids: CSASSGTGIGDTQYF. As DNA, the CDR3 is TGCAGTGCTAGCTCCGGGACAGGGATTGGAGATACGCAGTATTTT.

With respect to this clonotype: The junction and the germline gene differ at one end; a read error may be behind it. The V gene is TRBV15, the J gene TRBJ1-5; D not resolved. CDR1 is LNHNV, CDR2 YYDKDF, per germline (reference sequence). This CDR3 spans 15 amino acids. CDR3 DNA: TGTGCCACCAGCAGCGAAGAGACTGGCAAACAGCCCCAGCATTTT. It specifies CATSSEETGKQPQHF.

J is TRBJ1-1 and V is TRBV2, with D uncertain. The V gene's germline CDR1 is SNHLY and CDR2 FYNNEI. This CDR3 contains 13 residues. V was pared by 6 bases and J by 1 base, with 9 bases between. The CDR3 protein is CASSLGPNTEAFF. CDR3 in DNA: TGTGCCAGCAGCCTTGGCCCGAACACTGAAGCTTTCTTT.

The chain couples TRBV10-3 to TRBJ1-2, with 9 bases lining up with TRBD1. The CDR3 length is 13 residues. After removal of 7 bases from V and 4 bases from J, the junction contained 4 bases not matched to a gene. Germline V gene lookup returns CDR1 ENHRY and CDR2 SYGVKD. CDR3 sequence reads: CAINRDRAYGYTF. The CDR3 nucleotides read TGTGCCATCAACCGGGACAGGGCCTATGGCTACACCTTC.

This chain uses TRBV10-3 with TRBJ2-7; TRBD2 agrees at 9 bases. Germline assignment: CDR1 ENHRY and CDR2 SYGVKD. This CDR3 is 15 amino acids long. Unmatched junction bases numbered 12, after V lost 10 bases and J lost 2 bases. The CDR3 bases are TGTGCCACCGTGCCGGGACTAGCCTTTACCTACGAGCAGTACTTC. It is translated as CATVPGLAFTYEQYF.

As regards this clonotype: Lacking the conserved final phenylalanine or tryptophan, this CDR3 likely reflects a read error. The chain uses TRBV7-3 and TRBJ2-1; either TRBD1 or TRBD2 may supply D (5 bases each). The ends were cut back, 2 bases at V and 3 bases at J, with 8 bases in the middle. Germline-derived CDR1 and CDR2 are SGHTA and FQGTGA. This CDR3 is built from 14 residues. For the CDR3, the DNA is TGTGCCAGCAGCTTAGGGACGGGCTACAATGAGCAGTTCTCC. The encoded protein is CASSLGTGYNEQFS.

This clonotype was detected ten times or more. The V call is TRBV4-1, the J call TRBJ1-1, with D unclear. CDR1 is MGHRA, CDR2 YSYEKL, per germline. The CDR3 loop spans 11 amino acids. V lost 1 base and J lost 11, with 8 bases in between. CDR3 amino acids: CASSQASRAFF. For the CDR3, the DNA is TGCGCCAGCAGCCAAGCTTCGAGGGCTTTCTTT.

This clonotype was observed at least ten times. The chain employs TRBV11-2 and TRBJ2-2; D gene uncertain. The V gene's germline CDR1 is SGHAT and CDR2 FQNNGV. The length of the CDR3 is 15 residues. Trimming took off 5 bases at V and 2 bases at J, with 12 bases between the two ends. Written as DNA, the CDR3 is TGTGCCAGCAGCCCGTCTTACGGAAACACCGGGGAGCTGTTTTTT. Translation gives CASSPSYGNTGELFF.

The rearrangement joins TRBV5-6 to TRBJ2-7, with 13 bases aligning to TRBD2. Losses at the gene ends were 3 bases for V and 5 bases for J; bases not matched to a gene: 5. Looked up from germline, CDR1 is SGHDT and CDR2 is YYEEEE. The CDR3 has 15 amino acids. The CDR3 region has the DNA TGTGCCAGCAGCTCCGGACTAGCGGGAGCTGACGAGCAGTACTTC. The encoded protein is CASSSGLAGADEQYF.